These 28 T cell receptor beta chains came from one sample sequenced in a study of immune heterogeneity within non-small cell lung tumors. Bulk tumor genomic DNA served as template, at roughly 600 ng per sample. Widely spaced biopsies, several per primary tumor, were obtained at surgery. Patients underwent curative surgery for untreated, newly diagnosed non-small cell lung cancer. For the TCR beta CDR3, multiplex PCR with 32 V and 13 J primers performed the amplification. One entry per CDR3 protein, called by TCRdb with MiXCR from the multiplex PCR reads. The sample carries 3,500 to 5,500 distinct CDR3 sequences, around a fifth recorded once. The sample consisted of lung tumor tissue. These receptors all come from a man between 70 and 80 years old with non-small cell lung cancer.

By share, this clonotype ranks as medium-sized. For the CDR3, the DNA is TGCGCCAGCAGCCCCGGTCCCCACGCGTCTAGCAATCAGCCCCAGCATTTT. This encodes CASSPGPHASSNQPQHF. The J gene is TRBJ1-5, the V gene TRBV5-1; D not certain. There are 17 residues in the CDR3. V was shortened by 4 bases and J by 0 bases, with 17 bases between the two germline ends. Per the germline V gene, CDR1 is SGHRS and CDR2 is YFSETQ.

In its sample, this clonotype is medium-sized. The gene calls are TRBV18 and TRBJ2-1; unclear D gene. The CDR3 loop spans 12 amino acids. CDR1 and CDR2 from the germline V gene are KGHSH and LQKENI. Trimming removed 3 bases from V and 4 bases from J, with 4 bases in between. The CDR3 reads CASSPRYNEQFF. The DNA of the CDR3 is TGTGCCAGCTCACCGCGGTACAATGAGCAGTTCTTC.

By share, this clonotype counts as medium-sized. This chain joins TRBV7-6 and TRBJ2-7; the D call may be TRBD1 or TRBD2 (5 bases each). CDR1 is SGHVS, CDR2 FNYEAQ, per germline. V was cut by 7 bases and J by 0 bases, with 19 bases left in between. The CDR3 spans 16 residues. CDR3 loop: CASIIGTGRDSYEQYF. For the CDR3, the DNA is TGTGCCAGCATCATCGGGACGGGAAGGGACTCCTACGAGCAGTACTTC.

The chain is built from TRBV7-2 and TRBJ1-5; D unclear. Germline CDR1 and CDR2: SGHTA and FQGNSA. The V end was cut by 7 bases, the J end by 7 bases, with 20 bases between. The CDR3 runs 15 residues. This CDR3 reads CASKIAADLTQPQHF. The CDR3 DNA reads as TGTGCCAGCAAAATCGCGGCAGACCTGACCCAGCCCCAGCATTTT.

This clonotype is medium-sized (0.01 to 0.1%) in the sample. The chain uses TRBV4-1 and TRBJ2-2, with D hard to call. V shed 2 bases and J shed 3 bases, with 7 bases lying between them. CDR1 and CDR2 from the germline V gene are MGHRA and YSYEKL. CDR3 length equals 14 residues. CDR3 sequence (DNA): TGCGCCAGCAGCCAATCCTTGGACACCGGGGAGCTGTTTTTT. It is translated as CASSQSLDTGELFF.

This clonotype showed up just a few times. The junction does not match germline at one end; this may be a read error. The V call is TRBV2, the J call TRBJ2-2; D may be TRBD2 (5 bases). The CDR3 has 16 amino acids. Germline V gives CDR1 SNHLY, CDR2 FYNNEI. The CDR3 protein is CASSMEGASNTGELSF. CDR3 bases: TGTGCCAGCAGTATGGAAGGAGCATCGAACACCGGGGAGCTGTCTTTT.

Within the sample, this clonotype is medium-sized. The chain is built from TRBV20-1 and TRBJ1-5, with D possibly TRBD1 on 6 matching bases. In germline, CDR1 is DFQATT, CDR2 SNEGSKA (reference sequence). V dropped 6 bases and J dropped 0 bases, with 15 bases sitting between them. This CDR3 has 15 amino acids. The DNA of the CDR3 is TGCAGTGCCGGACAGATAGGCTATAGCAATCAGCCCCAGCATTTT. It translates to CSAGQIGYSNQPQHF.

The CDR3 protein is CASSYSSSPDLYGYTF. The CDR3 nucleotides read TGTGCCAGCAGTTACTCGAGTTCTCCAGACCTCTATGGCTACACCTTC. The chain employs TRBV6-5 and TRBJ1-2; D is uncertain. Looked up from germline, CDR1 is MNHEY and CDR2 is SVGAGI. The CDR3 loop spans 16 amino acids. With 0 bases removed from V and 4 bases from J, the gap between germline ends came to 15 bases.

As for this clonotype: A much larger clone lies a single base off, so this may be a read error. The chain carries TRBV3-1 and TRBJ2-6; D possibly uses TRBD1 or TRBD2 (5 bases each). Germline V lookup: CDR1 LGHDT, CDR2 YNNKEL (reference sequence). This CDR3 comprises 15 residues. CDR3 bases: TGTGCCAGCAGCCCAGGAGGTTCTGGGGCCAGCGTCCTGACTTTC. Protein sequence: CASSPGGSGASVLTF.

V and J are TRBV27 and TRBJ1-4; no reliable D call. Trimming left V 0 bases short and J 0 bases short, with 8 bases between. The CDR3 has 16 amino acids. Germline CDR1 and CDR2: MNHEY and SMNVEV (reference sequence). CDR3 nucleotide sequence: TGTGCCAGCAGTTTATCCCACGCAGCAACTAATGAAAAACTGTTTTTT. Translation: CASSLSHAATNEKLFF.

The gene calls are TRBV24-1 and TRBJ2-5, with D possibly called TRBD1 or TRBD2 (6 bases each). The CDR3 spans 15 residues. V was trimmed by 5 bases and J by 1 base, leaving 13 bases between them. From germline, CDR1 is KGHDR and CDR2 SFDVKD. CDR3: CATSVRGRLQETQYF. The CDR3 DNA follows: TGTGCCACCAGTGTTCGGGGGCGCCTCCAAGAGACCCAGTACTTC.

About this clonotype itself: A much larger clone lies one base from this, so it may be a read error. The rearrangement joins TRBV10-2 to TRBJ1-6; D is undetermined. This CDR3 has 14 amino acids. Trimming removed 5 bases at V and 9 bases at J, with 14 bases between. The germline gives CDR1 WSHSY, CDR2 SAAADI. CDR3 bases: TGCGCCAGCAGTTTTTCGGGGTATGGTTCACCCCTCCACTTT. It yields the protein CASSFSGYGSPLHF.

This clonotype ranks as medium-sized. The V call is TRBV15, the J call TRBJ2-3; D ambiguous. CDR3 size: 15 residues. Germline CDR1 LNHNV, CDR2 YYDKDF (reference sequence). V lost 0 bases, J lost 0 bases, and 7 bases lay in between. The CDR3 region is CATSRDRDSTDTQYF. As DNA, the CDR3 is TGTGCCACCAGCAGAGATAGAGACAGCACAGATACGCAGTATTTT.

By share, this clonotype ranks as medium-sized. CDR3 protein: CASSQVGESLEQFF. CDR3 coding DNA: TGCGCCAGCAGCCAAGTGGGGGAGAGTTTAGAGCAGTTCTTC. The chain combines TRBV4-1 with TRBJ2-1; D assignment may be TRBD1 or TRBD2 (5 bases each). Trimming removed 1 base at V and 10 bases at J, with 14 bases between. Germline CDR1 MGHRA, CDR2 YSYEKL. This CDR3 contains 14 residues.

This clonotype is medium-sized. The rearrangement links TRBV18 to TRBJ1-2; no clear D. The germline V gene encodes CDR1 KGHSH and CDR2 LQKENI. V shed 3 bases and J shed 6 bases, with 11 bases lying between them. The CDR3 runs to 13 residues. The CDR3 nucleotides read TGTGCCAGCTCACCCACGGAGGGTCATGGCTACACCTTC. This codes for CASSPTEGHGYTF.

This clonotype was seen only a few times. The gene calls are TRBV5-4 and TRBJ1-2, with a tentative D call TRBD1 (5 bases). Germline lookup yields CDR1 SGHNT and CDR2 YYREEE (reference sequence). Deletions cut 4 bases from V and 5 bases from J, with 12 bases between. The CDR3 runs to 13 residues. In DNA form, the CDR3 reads TGTGCCAGCAGCATAGACAGCCGGTATGGCTACACCTTC. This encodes CASSIDSRYGYTF.

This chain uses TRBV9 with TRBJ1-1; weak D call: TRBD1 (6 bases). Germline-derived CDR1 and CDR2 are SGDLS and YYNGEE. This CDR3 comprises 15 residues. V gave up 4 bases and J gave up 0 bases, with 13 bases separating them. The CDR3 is CASSPCTGLNTEAFF. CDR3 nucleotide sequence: TGTGCCAGCAGCCCATGCACAGGGTTGAACACTGAAGCTTTCTTT.

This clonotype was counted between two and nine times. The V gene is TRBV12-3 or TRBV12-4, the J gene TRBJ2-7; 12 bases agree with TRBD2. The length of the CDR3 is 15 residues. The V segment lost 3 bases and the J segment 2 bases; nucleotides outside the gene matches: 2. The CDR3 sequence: CASSFLAGGAYEQYF. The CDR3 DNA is TGTGCCAGCAGTTTTCTAGCGGGGGGGGCCTACGAGCAGTACTTC.

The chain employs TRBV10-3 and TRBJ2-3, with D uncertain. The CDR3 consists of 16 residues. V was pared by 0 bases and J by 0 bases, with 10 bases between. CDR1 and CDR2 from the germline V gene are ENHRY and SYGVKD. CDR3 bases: TGTGCCATCAGTGAGTCGACCGATTTCAGCACAGATACGCAGTATTTT. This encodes CAISESTDFSTDTQYF.

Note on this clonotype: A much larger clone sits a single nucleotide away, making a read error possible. Here the CDR3 DNA reads TGCAGTGCTGACAGACCTAGCGGCCGCGAGCAGTACTTC. It specifies CSADRPSGREQYF. The chain couples TRBV20-1 to TRBJ2-7; 7 nucleotides align to TRBD2. Germline assignment: CDR1 DFQATT and CDR2 SNEGSKA (reference sequence). The CDR3 extends over 13 amino acids. V lost 5 bases to trimming and J lost 6 bases; unmatched junction nucleotides: 10.

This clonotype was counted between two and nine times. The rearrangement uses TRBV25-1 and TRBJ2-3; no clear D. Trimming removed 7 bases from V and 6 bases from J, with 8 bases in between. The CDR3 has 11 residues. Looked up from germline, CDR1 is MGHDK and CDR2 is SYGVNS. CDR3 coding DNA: TGTGCCAGCACTTTTGGCGATACGCAGTATTTT. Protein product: CASTFGDTQYF.

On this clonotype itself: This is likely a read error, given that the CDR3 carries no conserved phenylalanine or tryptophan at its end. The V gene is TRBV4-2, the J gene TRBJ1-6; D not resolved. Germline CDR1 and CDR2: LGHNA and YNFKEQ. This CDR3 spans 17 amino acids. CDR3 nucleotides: TGTGCCATCAGCCAAGTCAGAACGGCGGGAGGTAATTCACCCCTCCACCTT. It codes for CAISQVRTAGGNSPLHL.

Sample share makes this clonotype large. This CDR3 reads CASRPSWGSMNTEAFF. CDR3 in DNA: TGTGCCAGCCGGCCCTCGTGGGGGTCCATGAACACTGAAGCTTTCTTT. The genes are TRBV7-9 and TRBJ1-1, with a possible D match to TRBD1 (5 bases). Germline CDR1 and CDR2: SEHNR and FQNEAQ (reference sequence). Trimming left V 8 bases short and J 0 bases short, with 19 bases between. The CDR3 consists of 16 residues. Filled out from reference TRBV7-9 and TRBJ1-1, the complete variable domain reads DTGVSQNPRHKITKRGQNVTFRCDPISEHNRLYWYRQTLGQGPEFLTYFQNEAQLEKSRLLSDRFSAERPKGSFSTLEIQRTEQGDSAMYLCASRPSWGSMNTEAFFGQGTRLTVV.

CDR3 in DNA: TGCAGCGGACTACAGGGCGGAGGTGGCTACACCTTC. Its protein is CSGLQGGGGYTF. This rearrangement joins TRBV29-1 to TRBJ1-2; D may be TRBD1 (6 bases). Germline V gene lookup returns CDR1 SQVTM and CDR2 ANQGSEA. V was pared by 7 bases and J by 7 bases, with 16 bases between. This CDR3 is built from 12 residues.

The CDR3 nucleotides are TGTGCCAGCAGGGGTCAGGGGGAACTCAACAATGAGCAGTTCTTC. Amino acids: CASRGQGELNNEQFF. The rearrangement uses TRBV27 and TRBJ2-1; 7 bases map to TRBD1. Germline CDR1 MNHEY, CDR2 SMNVEV (reference sequence). J gave up 5 bases and V 6 bases, and 10 bases lay outside the gene matches. The CDR3 contains 15 residues.

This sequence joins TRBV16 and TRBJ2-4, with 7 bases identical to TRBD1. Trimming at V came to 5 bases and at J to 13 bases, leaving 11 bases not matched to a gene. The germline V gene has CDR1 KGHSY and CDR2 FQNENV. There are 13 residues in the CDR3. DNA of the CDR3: TGTGCCAGCAGCAATGGGGGCCGACAGGGACAGTACTTC. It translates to CASSNGGRQGQYF.

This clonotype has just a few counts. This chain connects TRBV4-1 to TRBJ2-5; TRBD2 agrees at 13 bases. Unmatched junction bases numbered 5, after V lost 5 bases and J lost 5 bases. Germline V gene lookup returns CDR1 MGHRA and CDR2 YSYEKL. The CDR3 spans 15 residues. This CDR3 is CASSYGTSGVETQYF. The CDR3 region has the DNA TGCGCCAGCAGCTATGGGACTAGCGGGGTCGAGACCCAGTACTTC.

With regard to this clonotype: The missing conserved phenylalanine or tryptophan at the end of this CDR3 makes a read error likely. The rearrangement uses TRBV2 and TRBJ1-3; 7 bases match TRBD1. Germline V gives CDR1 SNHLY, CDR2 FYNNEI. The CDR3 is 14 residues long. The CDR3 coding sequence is TGTGCCAGAAACACAGGGGACTCTGGAAGCACCATATATTCT. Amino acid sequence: CARNTGDSGSTIYS.